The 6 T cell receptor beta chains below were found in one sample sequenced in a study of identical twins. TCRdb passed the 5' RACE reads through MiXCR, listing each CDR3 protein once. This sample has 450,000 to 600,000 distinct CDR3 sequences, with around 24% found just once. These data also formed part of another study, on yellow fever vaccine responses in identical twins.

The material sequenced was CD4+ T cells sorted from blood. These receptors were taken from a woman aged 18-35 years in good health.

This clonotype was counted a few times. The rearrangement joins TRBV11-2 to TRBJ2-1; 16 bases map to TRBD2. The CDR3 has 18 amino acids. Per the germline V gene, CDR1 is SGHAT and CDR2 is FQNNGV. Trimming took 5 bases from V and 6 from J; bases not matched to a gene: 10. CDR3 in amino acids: CASSLTGTSGRVFNEQFF. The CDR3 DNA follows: TGTGCCAGCAGCCTAACCGGGACTAGCGGGAGGGTGTTCAATGAGCAGTTCTTC.

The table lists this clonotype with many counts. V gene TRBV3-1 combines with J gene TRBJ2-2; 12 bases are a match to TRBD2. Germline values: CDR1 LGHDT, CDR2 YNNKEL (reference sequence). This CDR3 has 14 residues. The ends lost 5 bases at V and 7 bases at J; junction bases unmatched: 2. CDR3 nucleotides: TGTGCCAGCAGCTGGACTAGCGGGATCGGGGAGCTGTTTTTT. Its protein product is CASSWTSGIGELFF.

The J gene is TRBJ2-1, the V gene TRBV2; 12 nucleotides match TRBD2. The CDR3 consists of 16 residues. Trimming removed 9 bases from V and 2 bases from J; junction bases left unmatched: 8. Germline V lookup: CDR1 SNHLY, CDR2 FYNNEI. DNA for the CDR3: TGTGCCAGGAGGACTAGCGGGGAAACCACCTACAATGAGCAGTTCTTC. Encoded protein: CARRTSGETTYNEQFF.

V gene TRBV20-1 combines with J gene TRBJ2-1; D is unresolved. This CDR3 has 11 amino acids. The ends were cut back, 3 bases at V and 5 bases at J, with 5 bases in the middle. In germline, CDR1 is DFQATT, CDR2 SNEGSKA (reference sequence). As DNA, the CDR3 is TGCAGTGCTAGCTCTCACAATGAGCAGTTCTTC. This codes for CSASSHNEQFF.

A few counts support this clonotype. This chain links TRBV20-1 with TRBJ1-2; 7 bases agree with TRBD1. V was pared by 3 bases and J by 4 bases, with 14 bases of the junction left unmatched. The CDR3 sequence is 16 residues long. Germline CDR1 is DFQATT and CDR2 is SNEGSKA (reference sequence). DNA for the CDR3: TGCAGTGCTAGCGGCACCTACGAGGGGGCCACCTATGGCTACACCTTC. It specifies CSASGTYEGATYGYTF.

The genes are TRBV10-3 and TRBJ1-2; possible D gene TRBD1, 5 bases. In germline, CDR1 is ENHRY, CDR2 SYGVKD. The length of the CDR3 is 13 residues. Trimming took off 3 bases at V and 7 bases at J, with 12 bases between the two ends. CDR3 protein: CAISERTSPGYTF. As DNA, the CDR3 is TGTGCCATCAGTGAACGGACATCTCCTGGCTACACCTTC.